Listed below are T cell receptor beta chains from one sample, sequenced in a study of T cells in Graves' hyperthyroidism and ophthalmopathy. TCRdb passed the multiplex PCR reads through MiXCR, listing each CDR3 protein once. The table lists about 690,000 distinct CDR3 sequences, roughly 17% of them singletons. The material sequenced was blood. Source of these receptors: a man aged 50 to 59 with Graves' hyperthyroidism. The CDR3 runs from the conserved cysteine through the conserved F or W. D genes are given only for firm matches. Clone size is shown for a subset of rows, as once, few, many or a class of expanded clone.

abundance	v_gene	d_gene	j_gene	CDR3aa	CDR3nt
.	TRBV7-9	TRBD1	TRBJ2-7	CASSRGQDFEQYF	TGTGCCAGCAGTCGGGGACAGGACTTCGAGCAGTACTTC
few	TRBV19	TRBD1	TRBJ1-1	CASSVSPGTATQGAFF	TGTGCCAGTAGTGTCAGTCCCGGGACAGCCACCCAGGGGGCTTTCTTT
.	TRBV6-2/TRBV6-3	.	TRBJ2-7	CASNYPPRGGHEQYF	TGTGCCAGCAATTACCCTCCCCGGGGAGGCCACGAGCAGTACTTC
.	TRBV18	.	TRBJ2-1	CASSPTYGVNNEQFF	TGTGCCAGCTCACCAACCTACGGGGTGAACAATGAGCAGTTCTTC
.	TRBV20-1	TRBD2	TRBJ2-7	CSAKTGTSYYEQYF	TGCAGTGCTAAAACCGGGACTAGTTACTACGAGCAGTACTTC
many	TRBV27	.	TRBJ2-3	CASSWDMANTDTQYF	TGTGCCAGCAGTTGGGACATGGCGAACACAGATACGCAGTATTTT
many	TRBV28	.	TRBJ1-2	CASSFRGTDYGYTF	TGTGCCAGCAGTTTTAGAGGGACCGACTATGGCTACACCTTC
many	TRBV28	TRBD2	TRBJ2-7	CASSLGREGLKQYF	TGTGCCAGCAGTTTAGGGCGGGAGGGCCTGAAGCAGTACTTC
few	TRBV20-1	TRBD1	TRBJ1-5	CSARWDSSNQPQHF	TGCAGTGCTAGATGGGACAGTAGCAATCAGCCCCAGCATTTT
few	TRBV6-1	.	TRBJ1-1	CASRQIRRNTEAFF	TGTGCCAGCAGACAGATCAGAAGGAACACTGAAGCTTTCTTT
many	TRBV24-1	.	TRBJ2-5	CATSDFGEETQYF	TGTGCCACCAGTGATTTTGGGGAGGAGACCCAGTACTTC
once	TRBV4-1	.	TRBJ1-4	CASSQVGYEKLFF	TGCGCCAGCAGCCAAGTGGGGTATGAAAAACTGTTTTTT
.	TRBV5-1	TRBD2	TRBJ2-7	CASSLVAGGPGEQYF	TGCGCCAGCAGCTTGGTCGCGGGAGGGCCGGGGGAGCAGTACTTC
few	TRBV7-6	.	TRBJ2-5	CASSDDGQETQYF	TGTGCCAGCAGCGACGACGGACAAGAGACCCAGTACTTC
once	TRBV5-1	TRBD1	TRBJ1-6	CASTTGTGANSPLHF	TGCGCCAGCACGACCGGGACAGGGGCTAATTCACCCCTCCACTTT
.	TRBV19	.	TRBJ1-4	CASSWGPTNEKLFF	TGTGCCAGTAGCTGGGGGCCGACTAATGAAAAACTGTTTTTT
many	TRBV20-1	.	TRBJ2-7	CSVQGQISYEQYF	TGCAGTGTCCAGGGCCAAATCTCCTACGAGCAGTACTTC
few	TRBV5-1	TRBD1	TRBJ1-1	CASSLGGQGAAEAFF	TGCGCCAGCAGCTTGGGGGGACAGGGGGCCGCTGAAGCTTTCTTT
many	TRBV7-3	.	TRBJ2-7	CASSLMAASEQYF	TGTGCCAGCAGCTTAATGGCAGCCTCCGAGCAGTACTTC
few	TRBV7-9	TRBD2	TRBJ2-1	CASHTSGGSSYNEQFF	TGTGCCAGCCATACCAGCGGGGGGAGCTCCTACAATGAGCAGTTCTTC
many	TRBV27	TRBD1	TRBJ1-6	CASKPGQVNSPLHF	TGTGCCAGCAAACCGGGACAGGTTAATTCACCCCTCCACTTT
few	TRBV9	.	TRBJ2-7	CASSVGPDSYEQYF	TGTGCCAGCAGCGTAGGTCCAGACTCCTACGAGCAGTACTTC
many	TRBV3-1	TRBD2	TRBJ2-5	CASSQGGLAPSETQYF	TGTGCCAGCAGCCAAGGGGGACTAGCGCCATCGGAGACCCAGTACTTC
.	TRBV6-5	TRBD1	TRBJ2-5	CASSSTLGTAATQYF	TGTGCCAGCAGTTCCACCCTCGGGACAGCAGCGACCCAGTACTTC
.	TRBV4-1	.	TRBJ1-1	CASSRTGRSMLETEAFF	TGCGCCAGCAGCCGTACCGGGAGAAGTATGTTAGAAACTGAAGCTTTCTTT
.	TRBV18	TRBD2	TRBJ2-5	CASSPRTSGGQETQYF	TGTGCCAGCTCACCACGGACTAGCGGGGGACAAGAGACCCAGTACTTC
many	TRBV27	.	TRBJ2-5	CASTRRGQEETQYF	TGTGCCAGCACTCGACGAGGGCAGGAAGAGACCCAGTACTTC
few	TRBV28	.	TRBJ1-5	CASNLQGGLNQPQHF	TGTGCCAGCAATTTACAGGGTGGATTGAATCAGCCCCAGCATTTT
few	TRBV9	.	TRBJ1-2	CASSVDPESNYGYTF	TGTGCCAGCAGCGTAGATCCGGAATCTAACTATGGCTACACCTTC
many	TRBV7-2	TRBD2	TRBJ2-3	CASSHRRLAGADTQYF	TGTGCCAGCAGCCACAGGCGACTAGCGGGAGCAGATACGCAGTATTTT
many	TRBV18	TRBD2	TRBJ2-3	CASSPPNGRESTQYF	TGTGCCAGCTCACCACCGAATGGGAGGGAGTCAACGCAGTATTTT
few	TRBV20-1	TRBD2	TRBJ2-7	CSARDRTSGVWYEQYF	TGCAGTGCTAGAGATAGGACTAGCGGGGTATGGTACGAGCAGTACTTC
many	TRBV18	.	TRBJ2-3	CASSPVPGVDTQYF	TGTGCCAGCTCACCCGTCCCCGGAGTGGATACGCAGTATTTT
.	TRBV14	TRBD1	TRBJ2-5	CASSQKQGAQETQYF	TGTGCCAGCAGCCAAAAACAGGGGGCACAAGAGACCCAGTACTTC
.	TRBV15	.	TRBJ1-6	CATSREIVRGFGSPLHF	TGTGCCACCAGCAGAGAGATCGTCAGGGGTTTCGGGTCACCCCTCCACTTT
many	TRBV30	.	TRBJ2-1	CAWSEEYGEQFF	TGTGCCTGGAGTGAAGAATATGGTGAGCAGTTCTTC
many	TRBV5-5	.	TRBJ2-5	CASSWGPLLASQETQYF	TGTGCCAGCAGCTGGGGGCCTTTACTAGCGTCCCAAGAGACCCAGTACTTC
few	TRBV20-1	TRBD1	TRBJ2-7	CSARGDRGPNEQYF	TGCAGTGCTAGGGGGGACAGGGGTCCCAACGAGCAGTACTTC
few	TRBV12-3/TRBV12-4	.	TRBJ2-3	CASRRTAATDTQYF	TGTGCCAGCAGACGGACAGCGGCCACAGATACGCAGTATTTT
.	TRBV7-2	TRBD2	TRBJ2-2	CASSLFAGVYTGELFF	TGTGCCAGCAGCCTATTTGCGGGAGTTTACACCGGGGAGCTGTTTTTT
.	TRBV20-1	.	TRBJ2-2	CSASPPLVPGELFF	TGCAGTGCGAGCCCCCCGTTGGTTCCCGGGGAGCTGTTTTTT
many	TRBV27	TRBD1	TRBJ1-2	CASSRTGGVVYGYTF	TGTGCCAGCAGTAGAACAGGGGGAGTAGTCTATGGCTACACCTTC
few	TRBV19	.	TRBJ1-5	CASRRGRDNQPQHF	TGTGCCAGTAGGAGGGGGAGGGACAATCAGCCCCAGCATTTT
.	TRBV20-1	.	TRBJ2-7	CSAKRTDGIQSYEQYF	TGCAGTGCTAAACGGACCGACGGAATACAATCCTACGAGCAGTACTTC
many	TRBV27	.	TRBJ2-5	CASSSLSGTDLQETQYF	TGTGCCAGCAGTTCTCTCTCGGGGACCGACCTTCAAGAGACCCAGTACTTC
many	TRBV13	.	TRBJ2-1	CASSIRTLSSYNEQFF	TGTGCCAGCAGCATCCGGACTCTCAGCTCCTACAATGAGCAGTTCTTC